The 5 T cell receptor beta chains listed next were all sequenced from one sample in a study of technical replicates of blood from a few donors. Only in-frame clones appear in the TCRdb table, and some are missing; sequencing was by immunoSEQ multiplex PCR. The repertoire holds 80,000 or so clones, 95% to 98% seen once, with approximately 0.14% in the top ten. Sequencing used T cells isolated from PBMCs. These TCRs come from a human donor in good health.

The chain links TRBV7-2 to TRBJ2-7, with a tentative D call TRBD2 (7 bases). V was cut by 5 bases and J by 5 bases, with 22 bases left in between. The CDR3 is made up of 16 amino acids. Germline CDR1 and CDR2: SGHTA and FQGNSA. The CDR3 sequence is CASSPYGWGGANEQYF. The DNA for the CDR3 is TGTGCCAGCAGCCCCTATGGGTGGGGGGGGGCTAACGAGCAGTACTTC.

Here the CDR3 reads CASSPTARDTQYF. For the CDR3, the DNA is TGTGCCAGCTCACCCACAGCCCGAGATACGCAGTATTTT. The chain combines TRBV18 with TRBJ2-3; D uncertain. CDR1 is KGHSH and CDR2 is LQKENI in the germline V gene. The CDR3 has 13 amino acids. Deletions cut 3 bases from V and 5 bases from J, with 9 bases between.

The V call is TRBV5-1, the J call TRBJ2-1; 10 bases are a match to TRBD2. V dropped 4 bases and J dropped 5; count of bases not matched to a gene: 6. This CDR3 is 15 amino acids long. Germline V lookup: CDR1 SGHRS, CDR2 YFSETQ. CDR3 in DNA: TGCGCCAGCAGCGCCCGACTAGCGGGTAACAATGAGCAGTTCTTC. This gives the protein CASSARLAGNNEQFF.

This chain links TRBV27 with TRBJ2-1; 8 bases align to TRBD2. Trimming took 3 bases from V and 11 from J; bases not matched to a gene: 15. The length of the CDR3 is 16 residues. Germline V gene data show CDR1 as MNHEY and CDR2 as SMNVEV (reference sequence). CDR3 bases: TGTGCCAGCAGTTTCTTGACGGGGGGGGTAAGTTCGAAGCAGTTCTTC. Its translation is CASSFLTGGVSSKQFF.

The genes are TRBV11-2 and TRBJ2-1, with 8 bases aligning to TRBD1. Germline CDR1 SGHAT, CDR2 FQNNGV. CDR3 size: 16 residues. V lost 5 bases to trimming and J lost 8 bases; unmatched junction nucleotides: 14. Written as DNA, the CDR3 is TGTGCCAGCAGCCCAGGGACAGGATTTAGCGGTTATGAGCAGTTCTTC. Protein product: CASSPGTGFSGYEQFF.